This is a list of T cell receptor beta chains from one sample in a study of T-cell reconstitution after alpha-beta-depleted transplantation in children. One entry per CDR3 protein, called by TCRdb with MiXCR from the PCR reads. The sample holds under 300,000 distinct CDR3 sequences, roughly 11% seen once. Sample: peripheral blood, taken 180 days after TCRalphabeta/CD19-depleted stem cell transplant. These receptor sequences come from a male patient between 2 and 15 years old who had a stem cell transplant for chronic granulomatous disease, so the T cells may come from the graft donor. Both conserved end residues are part of each CDR3. Each record gives: J gene, CDR3 length, clone size, D gene, V gene, CDR3 protein, CDR3 DNA. D genes are given only for firm matches. A row's size may be missing; if present it is once, few, many or a size class.

>TRBJ2-2|12|many|NA|TRBV7-3
CASSFGDGELFF
TGTGCCAGCAGCTTCGGCGACGGGGAGCTGTTTTTT
>TRBJ1-2|10|many|NA|TRBV29-1
CSVEESAYTF
TGCAGCGTTGAGGAAAGCGCCTACACCTTC
>TRBJ2-1|15|many|TRBD2|TRBV20-1
CSASRPSGLYNEQFF
TGCAGTGCTAGTAGGCCTAGCGGGTTATACAATGAGCAGTTCTTC
>TRBJ1-5|11|few|NA|TRBV28
CASSQTQPQHF
TGTGCCAGCAGTCAAACTCAGCCCCAGCATTTT
>TRBJ2-3|12|many|NA|TRBV9
CASSTRTDTQYF
TGTGCCAGCAGCACCCGCACAGATACGCAGTATTTT
>TRBJ1-1|14|many|NA|TRBV7-9
CASSLGLPNTEAFF
TGTGCCAGCAGCTTAGGTTTGCCAAACACTGAAGCTTTCTTT
>TRBJ2-3|16|many|NA|TRBV7-2
CASSSSQGTATDTQYF
TGTGCCAGCAGCTCATCTCAGGGAACTGCCACAGATACGCAGTATTTT
>TRBJ1-2|16|many|NA|TRBV14
CASSQVQAVRNYGYTF
TGTGCCAGCAGCCAAGTTCAGGCAGTCCGGAACTATGGCTACACCTTC
>TRBJ1-5|13|NA|NA|TRBV4-2
CASSREWHQPQHF
TGTGCCAGCAGCCGTGAGTGGCATCAGCCCCAGCATTTT
>TRBJ2-7|16|few|NA|TRBV18
CASSPIPRAPGDEQYF
TGTGCCAGCTCACCAATTCCCCGGGCCCCTGGGGACGAGCAGTACTTC
>TRBJ2-1|16|many|TRBD2|TRBV28
CASSLSRASGTDEQFF
TGTGCCAGCAGTTTAAGTAGGGCTAGCGGGACGGATGAGCAGTTCTTC
>TRBJ1-1|13|NA|NA|TRBV14
CASSALMNTEAFF
TGTGCCAGCAGTGCATTGATGAACACTGAAGCTTTCTTT
>TRBJ2-2|15|many|TRBD1|TRBV6-1
CASKTGGRSTGELFF
TGTGCCAGCAAGACAGGGGGTAGGAGCACCGGGGAGCTGTTTTTT
>TRBJ2-7|12|NA|TRBD2|TRBV12-3/TRBV12-4
CASPGGADEQYF
TGTGCCTCTCCCGGGGGGGCGGACGAGCAGTACTTC
>TRBJ2-7|13|many|NA|TRBV29-1
CSVEGRAPYEQYF
TGCAGCGTTGAGGGTCGGGCACCCTACGAGCAGTACTTC
>TRBJ2-7|13|many|NA|TRBV5-5
CASSWDTSYEQYF
TGTGCCAGCAGCTGGGACACCTCCTACGAGCAGTACTTC
>TRBJ1-5|15|few|TRBD1|TRBV19
CASRILDRDNQPQHF
TGTGCCAGTAGGATCCTGGACAGGGATAATCAGCCCCAGCATTTT
>TRBJ1-2|13|few|TRBD1|TRBV12-3/TRBV12-4
CASGTEQGYGYTF
TGTGCCAGCGGGACGGAACAGGGGTATGGCTACACCTTC
>TRBJ2-1|16|few|TRBD2|TRBV15
CATSRDLAGGFNEQFF
TGTGCCACCAGCAGAGATTTAGCGGGAGGATTCAATGAGCAGTTCTTC
>TRBJ2-7|13|few|NA|TRBV4-1
CASSLDIDYEQYF
TGCGCCAGCAGCCTTGACATTGACTACGAGCAGTACTTC
>TRBJ1-2|14|many|NA|TRBV12-3/TRBV12-4
CASSLIGIDSGYTF
TGTGCCAGCAGTTTGATTGGAATAGACAGTGGCTACACCTTC
>TRBJ2-7|16|many|TRBD2|TRBV7-9
CASSLKGLAGNYEQYF
TGTGCCAGCAGCTTAAAGGGTCTAGCGGGCAACTACGAGCAGTACTTC
>TRBJ2-7|14|many|NA|TRBV25-1
CAIPRGDRTYEQYF
TGTGCCATTCCTAGGGGGGACAGAACCTACGAGCAGTACTTC
>TRBJ2-7|18|many|NA|TRBV6-2/TRBV6-3
CASSSPRPTRSSPYEQYF
TGTGCCAGCAGCTCTCCCCGTCCTACCCGGAGCTCTCCCTACGAGCAGTACTTC
>TRBJ2-3|13|many|NA|TRBV7-9
CASSVQGSDTQYF
TGTGCCAGCAGCGTTCAGGGATCAGATACGCAGTATTTT
>TRBJ1-2|16|many|NA|TRBV6-1
CASSLRTAMKFYGYTF
TGTGCCAGCAGCCTGAGGACAGCTATGAAATTCTATGGCTACACCTTC
>TRBJ1-1|13|many|NA|TRBV7-6
CASSFGGVTEAFF
TGTGCCAGCAGCTTCGGGGGCGTCACTGAAGCTTTCTTT
>TRBJ2-1|17|NA|TRBD2|TRBV30
CAWNVLAGGSSYNEQFF
TGTGCCTGGAATGTGCTAGCGGGAGGGAGCTCCTACAATGAGCAGTTCTTC
>TRBJ1-1|17|many|TRBD1|TRBV7-2
CASSFRQGPNTNTEAFF
TGTGCCAGCAGCTTCCGACAGGGGCCGAATACTAACACTGAAGCTTTCTTT
>TRBJ2-2|15|many|NA|TRBV4-3
CASSQEGDLTGELFF
TGCGCCAGCAGCCAAGAGGGGGACCTCACCGGGGAGCTGTTTTTT